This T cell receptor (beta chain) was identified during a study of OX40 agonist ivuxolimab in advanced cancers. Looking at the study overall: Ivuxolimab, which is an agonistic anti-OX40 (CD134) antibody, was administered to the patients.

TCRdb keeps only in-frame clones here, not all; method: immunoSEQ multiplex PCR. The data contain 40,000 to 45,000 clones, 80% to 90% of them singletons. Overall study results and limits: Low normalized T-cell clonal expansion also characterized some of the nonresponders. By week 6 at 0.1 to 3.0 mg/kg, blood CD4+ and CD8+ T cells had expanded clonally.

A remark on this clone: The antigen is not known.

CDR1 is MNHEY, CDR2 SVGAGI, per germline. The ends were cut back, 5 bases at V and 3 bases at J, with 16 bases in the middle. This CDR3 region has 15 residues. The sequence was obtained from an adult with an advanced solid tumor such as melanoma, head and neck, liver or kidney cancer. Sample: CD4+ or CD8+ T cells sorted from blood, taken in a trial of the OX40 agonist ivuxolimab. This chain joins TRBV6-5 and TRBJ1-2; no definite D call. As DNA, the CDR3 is TGTGCCAGCAGTGCCGAGGCAGGAACCTACTATGGCTACACCTTC. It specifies CASSAEAGTYYGYTF.